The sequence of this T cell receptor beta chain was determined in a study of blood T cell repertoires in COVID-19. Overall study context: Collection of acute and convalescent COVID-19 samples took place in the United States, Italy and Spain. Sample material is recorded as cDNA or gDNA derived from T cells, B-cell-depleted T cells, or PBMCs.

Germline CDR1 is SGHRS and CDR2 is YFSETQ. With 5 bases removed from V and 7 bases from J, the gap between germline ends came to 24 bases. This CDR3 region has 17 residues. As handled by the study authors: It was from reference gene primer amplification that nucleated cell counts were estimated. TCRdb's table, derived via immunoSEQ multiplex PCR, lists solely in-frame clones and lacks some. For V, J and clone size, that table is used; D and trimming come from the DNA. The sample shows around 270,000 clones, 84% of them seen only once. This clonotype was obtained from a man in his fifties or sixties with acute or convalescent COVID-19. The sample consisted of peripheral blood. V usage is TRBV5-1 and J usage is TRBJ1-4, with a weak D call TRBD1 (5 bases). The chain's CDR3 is CASRRGTDERLGEKLFF. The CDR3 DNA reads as TGCGCCAGCAGACGAGGGACTGACGAACGTCTTGGTGAAAAACTGTTTTTT.